The T cell receptor beta chain described here comes from a study of blood T cell repertoires in COVID-19. TCRdb keeps only in-frame clones here, not all; method: immunoSEQ multiplex PCR. The repertoire holds about 440,000 clones, with nearly 90% as singletons. CDR1 and CDR2 from the germline V gene are DFQATT and SNEGSKA (reference sequence). The V end lost 7 bases, the J end lost 7 bases, and 14 bases lay between the germline ends. The CDR3 is made up of 11 amino acids. The sequenced sample was PBMCs or T cells enriched from blood (not recorded which). The receptor was isolated from a woman aged 18-30 years with acute COVID-19. This chain joins TRBV20-1 and TRBJ2-7, with D possibly being TRBD2 (5 bases). The DNA of the CDR3 is TGCAGTGTCCCGAGGGTTGCGGAGCAGTACTTC. As protein: CSVPRVAEQYF.